This T cell receptor (beta chain) stems from a study of tumor and adjacent non-tumor tissue in lung cancer. Study summary: The patients, around 10 men and 4 to 6 women, were roughly 30 to 80 with stage I to III disease. Study conclusions and caveats: Normal lung showed higher cumulative top 100 clone frequency than tumor. Compared with tumor, normal lung showed significantly lower TCR diversity.

A modified ARM-PCR protocol with three rounds of nested PCR amplified TCRbeta. TCRdb re-called the multiplex PCR reads through MiXCR, storing one row per CDR3 protein. The table has 44,000 or so distinct CDR3 sequences, approximately 60% seen once; the top ten hold about 20%. This sample's RNA came from whole unsorted tissue. More than 3 cm separated this lung sample from the edge of the tumor. Donors were chemotherapy-naive, newly diagnosed lung cancer surgical patients in China, August–late 2014. The CDR3 has 16 amino acids. V lost 3 bases to trimming and J lost 4 bases, with 16 bases between them. CDR1 is KGHDR, CDR2 SFDVKD, per germline. Regarding this clonotype: Its matching antigen is unknown. Just one base apart from a much larger clone, this may be a read error.

The sequenced material came from distant non-tumor lung tissue. The chain uses TRBV24-1 and TRBJ2-3; D is ambiguous. The TCR originated in a middle-aged woman with non-small cell lung cancer. The DNA for the CDR3 is TGTGCCACCAGTGATCCGAGACGTGGGCGGTCAGATACGCAGTATTTT. Translation gives CATSDPRRGRSDTQYF.